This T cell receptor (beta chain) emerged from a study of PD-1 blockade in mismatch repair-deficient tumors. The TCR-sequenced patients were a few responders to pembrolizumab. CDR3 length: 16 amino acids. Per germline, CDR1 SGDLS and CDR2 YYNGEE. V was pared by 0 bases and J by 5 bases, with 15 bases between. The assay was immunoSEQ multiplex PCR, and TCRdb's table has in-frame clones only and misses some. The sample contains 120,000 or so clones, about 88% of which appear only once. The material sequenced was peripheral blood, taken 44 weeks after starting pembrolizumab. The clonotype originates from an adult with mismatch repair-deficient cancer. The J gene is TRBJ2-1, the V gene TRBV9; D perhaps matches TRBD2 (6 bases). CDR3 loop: CASSVGAGWADNEQFF. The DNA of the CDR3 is TGTGCCAGCAGCGTAGGGGCGGGATGGGCGGACAATGAGCAGTTCTTC.